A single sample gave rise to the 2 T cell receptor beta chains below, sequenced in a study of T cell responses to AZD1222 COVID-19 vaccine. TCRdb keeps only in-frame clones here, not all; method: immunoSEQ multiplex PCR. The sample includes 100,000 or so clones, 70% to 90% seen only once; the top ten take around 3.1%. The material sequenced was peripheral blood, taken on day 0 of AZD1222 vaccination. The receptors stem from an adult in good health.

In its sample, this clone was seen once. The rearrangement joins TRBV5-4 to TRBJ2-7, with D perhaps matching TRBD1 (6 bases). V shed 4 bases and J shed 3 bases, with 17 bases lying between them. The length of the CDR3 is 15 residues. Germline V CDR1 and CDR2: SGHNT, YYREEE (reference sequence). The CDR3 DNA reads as TGTGCCAGCAGCCCGAGGCAGGGGCAGAACTACGAGCAGTACTTC. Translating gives CASSPRQGQNYEQYF.

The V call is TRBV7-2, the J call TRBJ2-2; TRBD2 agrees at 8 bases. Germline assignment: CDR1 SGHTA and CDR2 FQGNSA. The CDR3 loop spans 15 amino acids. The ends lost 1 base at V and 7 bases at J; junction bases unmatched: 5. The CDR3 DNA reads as TGTGCCAGCAGCTTAGTAGCGGGGATGGTCGGGGAGCTGTTTTTT. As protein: CASSLVAGMVGELFF.